This T cell receptor beta chain was obtained from a study of shared clonotypes between healthy human individuals. Regarding the study as a whole: Clonotype sharing among the donors was expected to vary with sequencing depth.

It was at deep level that the assay was run. Genomic DNA belonging to each subset was distributed in equal measure over several immunoSEQ plates. Using approximately 200 ng DNA, about 29,000 T cell genomes, the sorted-subset replicate PCRs were run. Measured with immunoSEQ multiplex PCR; TCRdb has only the in-frame clones, and not every one. Among more than 2,000,000 clones listed, more than 80% were seen once. The J segment lost 1 base and the V segment lost 3 bases, leaving 3 bases of the junction unmatched. Germline lookup yields CDR1 SGHTA and CDR2 FQGNSA. The CDR3 spans 15 residues. The sample holds one count of this clone. What it binds is not known.

Sequencing input: naive CD4+ T cells from PBMCs. Subset indicated: CD45RA+ positively selected. The chain carries TRBV7-2 and TRBJ2-1; 7 nucleotides match TRBD2. This TCR came from a man in his late teens or twenties in good health. Some clones in this sample may be carry-over from other donors' samples. CDR3 loop: CASSFAGVSYNEQFF. The CDR3 region has the DNA TGTGCCAGCAGCTTCGCGGGAGTATCCTACAATGAGCAGTTCTTC.